One and the same sample provided the 5 T cell receptor beta chains below, sequenced in a study of blood T cell repertoires in COVID-19. Produced via immunoSEQ multiplex PCR; TCRdb's table is partial and in-frame only. The table records about 80,000 clones, roughly 77% of them present only once. The specimen sequenced was peripheral blood. The receptors here all came from a man between 50 and 59 years old with active or convalescent COVID-19.

J is TRBJ2-1 and V is TRBV3-1 (or the pseudogene TRBV3-2), with D perhaps TRBD2 (6 bases). The V gene's germline CDR1 is LGHDT and CDR2 YNNKEL (reference sequence). V dropped 4 bases and J dropped 0 bases, with 10 bases sitting between them. This CDR3 has 15 residues. The CDR3 bases are TGTGCCAGCAGCCTGGCGGGGCCCTCCTACAATGAGCAGTTCTTC. Translation gives CASSLAGPSYNEQFF.

V is TRBV14 and J is TRBJ2-3, with D possibly being TRBD1 (6 bases). The V end was cut by 7 bases, the J end by 10 bases, with 18 bases between. The V gene's germline CDR1 is SGHDN and CDR2 FVKESK. The CDR3 is 13 amino acids. The CDR3 sequence is CASNFRQADPQYF. The DNA for the CDR3 is TGTGCCAGCAACTTCCGACAGGCGGATCCGCAGTATTTT. Complete variable domain (other parts from reference TRBV14 and TRBJ2-3): EAGVTQFPSHSVIEKGQTVTLRCDPISGHDNLYWYRRVMGKEIKFLLHFVKESKQDESGMPNNRFLAERTGGTYSTLKVQPAELEDSGVYFCASNFRQADPQYFGPGTRLTVL.

V gene TRBV19 combines with J gene TRBJ1-5; D might be TRBD1 (6 bases). This CDR3 has 13 residues. Per germline, CDR1 LNHDA and CDR2 SQIVND (reference sequence). Trimming took off 10 bases at V and 2 bases at J, with 12 bases between the two ends. The DNA of the CDR3 is TGTGCCACCCAACAGGGTGGCAATCAGCCCCAGCATTTT. This codes for CATQQGGNQPQHF.

This chain joins TRBV6-5 and TRBJ1-2, with no clear D. CDR1 is MNHEY, CDR2 SVGAGI, per germline. This CDR3 is 14 amino acids long. Trimming cost V 0 bases and J 2 bases, with 7 bases left between them. For the CDR3, the DNA is TGTGCCAGCAGTTACTCGAGAGAAAACTATGGCTACACCTTC. Amino acid sequence: CASSYSRENYGYTF.

The V gene is TRBV19, the J gene TRBJ1-2; weak D call: TRBD1 (6 bases). From germline, CDR1 is LNHDA and CDR2 SQIVND (reference sequence). The V end lost 4 bases, the J end lost 8 bases, and 17 bases lay between the germline ends. The CDR3 contains 14 residues. The CDR3 reads CASSTGTYHGGYTF. In nucleotides, the CDR3 is TGTGCCAGTAGTACAGGGACATACCACGGGGGCTACACCTTC.